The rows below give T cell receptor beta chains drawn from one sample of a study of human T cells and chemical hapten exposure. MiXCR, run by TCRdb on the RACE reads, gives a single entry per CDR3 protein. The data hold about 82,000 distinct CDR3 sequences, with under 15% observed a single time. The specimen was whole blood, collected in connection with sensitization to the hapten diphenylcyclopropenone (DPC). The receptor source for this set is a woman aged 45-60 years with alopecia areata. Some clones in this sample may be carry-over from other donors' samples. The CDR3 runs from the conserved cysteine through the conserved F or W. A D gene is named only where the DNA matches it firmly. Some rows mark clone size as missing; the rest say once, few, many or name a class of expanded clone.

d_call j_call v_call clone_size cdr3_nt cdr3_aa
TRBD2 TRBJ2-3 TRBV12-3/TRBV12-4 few TGTGCCAGCAGGCGGGAGACGAATACGCAGTATTTT CASRRETNTQYF
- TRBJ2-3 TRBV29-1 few TGCAGCGTTGAAGAATACCAGGGAGATACGCAGTATTTT CSVEEYQGDTQYF
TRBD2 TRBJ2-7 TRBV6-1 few TGTGCCAGCAGGGGACTAGCGGGGACCTCCTACGAGCAGTACTTC CASRGLAGTSYEQYF
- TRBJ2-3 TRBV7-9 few TGTGCCAGCAGCTCCCGGGGGAGTAACACAGATACGCAGTATTTT CASSSRGSNTDTQYF
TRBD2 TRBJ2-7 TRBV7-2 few TGTGCCAGCAGTCAGACTAGCGGGTTCTACGAGCAGTACTTC CASSQTSGFYEQYF
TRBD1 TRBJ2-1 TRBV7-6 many TGTGCCAGCAGCTCATTCCGGGACGGTGACAGGGATCAGTTCTTC CASSSFRDGDRDQFF
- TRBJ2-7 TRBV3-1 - TGTGCCAGCAGCCAAGGGACAGAATACGAGCAGTACTTC CASSQGTEYEQYF
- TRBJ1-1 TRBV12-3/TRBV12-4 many TGTGCCAGCAGTTTAAGGGGCCAGTCGAACACTGAAGCTTTCTTT CASSLRGQSNTEAFF
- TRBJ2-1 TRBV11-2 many TGTGCCAGCAGCTTAGTGTCTTCGGGGGGCCCGGATGAGCAGTTCTTC CASSLVSSGGPDEQFF
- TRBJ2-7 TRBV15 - TGTGCCACCAGCAGATACCCCCAAGCCTACGAGCAGTACTTC CATSRYPQAYEQYF
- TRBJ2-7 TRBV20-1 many TGCAGTGCTAGCCTTGGACAGTACGAGCAGTACTTC CSASLGQYEQYF
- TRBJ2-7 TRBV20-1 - TGCAGTGCTACAGGAATCCGGGTGAGCTCCTACGAGCAGTACTTC CSATGIRVSSYEQYF
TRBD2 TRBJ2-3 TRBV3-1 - TGTGCCAGCAGCCAATGGACTAGCCCAGATACGCAGTATTTT CASSQWTSPDTQYF
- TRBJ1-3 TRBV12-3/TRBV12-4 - TGTGCCAGCAGTCAAGACTTAGAGCTCTCTGGAAACACCATATATTTT CASSQDLELSGNTIYF
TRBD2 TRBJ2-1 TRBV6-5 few TGTGCCAGCAGTAAGACTAGCGGTTACAATGAGCAGTTCTTC CASSKTSGYNEQFF
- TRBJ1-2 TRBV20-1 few TGCAGTGCTAGTAAGAATAAGAATGGCTACACCTTC CSASKNKNGYTF
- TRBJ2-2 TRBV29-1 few TGCAGCGTTGGAACACTCCGAACTAACACCGGGGAGCTGTTTTTT CSVGTLRTNTGELFF
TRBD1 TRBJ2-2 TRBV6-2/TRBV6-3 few TGTGCCAGCAGGTGGGACAGGGCGAACACCGGGGAGCTGTTTTTT CASRWDRANTGELFF
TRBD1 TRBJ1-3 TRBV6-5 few TGTGCCAGCACCAGGGGGGCTGGAAACACCATATATTTT CASTRGAGNTIYF
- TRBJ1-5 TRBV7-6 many TGTGCCAGCAGCTTAAGGGGAGGCGGCAATCAGCCCCAGCATTTT CASSLRGGGNQPQHF
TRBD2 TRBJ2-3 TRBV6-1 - TGTGCCAGCGGACTAGCGGGAGGCACAGATACGCAGTATTTT CASGLAGGTDTQYF
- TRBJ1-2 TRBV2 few TGTGCCAGCACTTTCGTCGTCCCCGCGGTTAACTATGGCTACACCTTC CASTFVVPAVNYGYTF
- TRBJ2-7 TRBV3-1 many TGTGCCAGCAGCCGCGACAGGCGGGTCTCCTACGAGCAGTACTTC CASSRDRRVSYEQYF
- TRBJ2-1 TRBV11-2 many TGTGCCAGCAGTCCTAGCGCGAGCTCCTACAATGAGCAGTTCTTC CASSPSASSYNEQFF
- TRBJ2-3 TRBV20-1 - TGCAGTGCTAGCCCCCTGGCAGATACGCAGTATTTT CSASPLADTQYF
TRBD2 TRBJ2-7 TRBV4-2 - TGTGCCAGCAGCCCAGGCGGGGGACTAGCGGGAGGGTCCTACGAGCAGTACTTC CASSPGGGLAGGSYEQYF
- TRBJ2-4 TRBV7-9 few TGTGCCAGCAGCTTAGGGGGGATGGTGTACATTCAGTACTTC CASSLGGMVYIQYF
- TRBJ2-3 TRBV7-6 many TGTGCCAGCAGCTTGGGACTGGACACAGATACGCAGTATTTT CASSLGLDTDTQYF
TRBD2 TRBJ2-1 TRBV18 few TGTGCCAGCTCACCATATAGCGGGAGGGCCTACAATGAGCAGTTCTTC CASSPYSGRAYNEQFF
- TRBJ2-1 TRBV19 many TGTGCCAGTAGTTCCGGACTGGGTATCGCGAATGAGCAGTTCTTC CASSSGLGIANEQFF